This T cell receptor (beta chain) comes out of a study of shared clonotypes between healthy human individuals. Deep-level assay runs were performed. Only in-frame clones appear in the TCRdb table, and some are missing; sequencing was by immunoSEQ multiplex PCR. This table holds 1.6 million or so clones, around 97% found once. General study findings and limits: Naive subsets typically showed greater estimated richness than memory subsets.

The V end was cut by 4 bases, the J end by 0 bases, with 17 bases between. CDR3 length: 17 residues. The V gene's germline CDR1 is KGHSH and CDR2 LQKENI. A note on this clone: The antigen is unknown.

This TCR derives from a man younger than 40 in good health. Sequenced input: naive CD4+ T cells sorted from blood. Noted subset: CD45RA+ positively selected. The V call is TRBV18, the J call TRBJ2-3; D is possibly TRBD2 (6 bases). The CDR3, as DNA: TGTGCCAGCTCACGGATGGGAGGCGCCGGGAGCACAGATACGCAGTATTTT. It codes for CASSRMGGAGSTDTQYF.